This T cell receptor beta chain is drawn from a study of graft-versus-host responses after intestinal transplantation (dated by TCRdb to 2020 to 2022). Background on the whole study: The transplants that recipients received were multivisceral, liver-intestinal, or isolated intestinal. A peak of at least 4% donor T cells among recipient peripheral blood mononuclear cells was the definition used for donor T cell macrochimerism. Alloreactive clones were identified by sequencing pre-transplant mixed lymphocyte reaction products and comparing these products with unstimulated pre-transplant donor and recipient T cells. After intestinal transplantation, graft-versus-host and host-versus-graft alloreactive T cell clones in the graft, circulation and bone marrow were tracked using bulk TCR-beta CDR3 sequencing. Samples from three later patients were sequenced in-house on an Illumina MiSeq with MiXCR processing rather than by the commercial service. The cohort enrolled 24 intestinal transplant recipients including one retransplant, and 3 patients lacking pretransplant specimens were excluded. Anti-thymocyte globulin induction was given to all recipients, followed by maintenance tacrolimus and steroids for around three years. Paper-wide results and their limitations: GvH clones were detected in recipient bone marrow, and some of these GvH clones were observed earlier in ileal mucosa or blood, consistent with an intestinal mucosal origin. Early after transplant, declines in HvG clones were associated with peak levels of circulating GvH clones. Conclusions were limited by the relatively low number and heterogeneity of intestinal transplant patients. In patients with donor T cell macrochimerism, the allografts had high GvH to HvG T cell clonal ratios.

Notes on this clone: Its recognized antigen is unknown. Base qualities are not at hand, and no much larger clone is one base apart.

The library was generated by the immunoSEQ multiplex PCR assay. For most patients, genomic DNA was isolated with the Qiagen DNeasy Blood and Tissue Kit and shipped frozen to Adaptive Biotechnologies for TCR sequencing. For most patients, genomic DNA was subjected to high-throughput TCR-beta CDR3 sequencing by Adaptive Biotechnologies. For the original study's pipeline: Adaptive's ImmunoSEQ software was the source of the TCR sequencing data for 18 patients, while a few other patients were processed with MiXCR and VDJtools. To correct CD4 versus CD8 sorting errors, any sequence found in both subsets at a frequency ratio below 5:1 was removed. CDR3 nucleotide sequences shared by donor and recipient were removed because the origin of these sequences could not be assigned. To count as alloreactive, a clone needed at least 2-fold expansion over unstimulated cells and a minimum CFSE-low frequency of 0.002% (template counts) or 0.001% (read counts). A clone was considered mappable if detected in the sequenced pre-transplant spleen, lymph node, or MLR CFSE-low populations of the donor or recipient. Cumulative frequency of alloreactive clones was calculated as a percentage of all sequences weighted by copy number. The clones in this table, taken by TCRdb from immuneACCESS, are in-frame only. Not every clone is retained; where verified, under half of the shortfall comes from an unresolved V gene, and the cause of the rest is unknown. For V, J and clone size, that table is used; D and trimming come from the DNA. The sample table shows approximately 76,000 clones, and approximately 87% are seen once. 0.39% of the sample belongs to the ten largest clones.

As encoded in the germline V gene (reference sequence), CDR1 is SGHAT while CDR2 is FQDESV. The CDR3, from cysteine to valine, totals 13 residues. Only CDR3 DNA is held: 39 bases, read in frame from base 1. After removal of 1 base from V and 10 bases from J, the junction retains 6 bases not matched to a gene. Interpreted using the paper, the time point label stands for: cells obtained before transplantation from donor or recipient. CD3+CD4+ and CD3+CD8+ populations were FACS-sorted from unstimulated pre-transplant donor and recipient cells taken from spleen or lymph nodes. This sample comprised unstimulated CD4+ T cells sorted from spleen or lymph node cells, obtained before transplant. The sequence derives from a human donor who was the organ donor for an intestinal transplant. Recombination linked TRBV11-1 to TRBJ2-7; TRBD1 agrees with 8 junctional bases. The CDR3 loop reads CASSLVPGGGQYV. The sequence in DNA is TGTGCCAGCAGCTTAGTTCCAGGGGGCGGTCAGTACGTC.